The 18 T cell receptor beta chains reported below all come from one sample, sequenced in a study of cytomegalovirus exposure and HLA in healthy donors. 60 Vbeta and 13 Jbeta primers were used in PCR. Assay used: immunoSEQ multiplex PCR; TCRdb lists only in-frame clones, some missing. The table records about 180,000 clones, 77% of them present only once. The sample comprised PBMCs. The source is a man between 18 and 29 years old in good health and CMV-seronegative.

The CDR3 DNA follows: TGTGCCAGCAGGGACTCTAAAGAGACCCAGTACTTC. Protein: CASRDSKETQYF. This chain links TRBV5-5 with TRBJ2-5, with TRBD2 as a possible D gene (5 bases). The CDR3 is 12 amino acids. V gave up 5 bases and J gave up 3 bases, with 8 bases separating them. Germline values: CDR1 SGHKS, CDR2 YYEKEE (reference sequence).

The V and J genes are TRBV19 and TRBJ1-5; D is unresolved. V gave up 3 bases and J gave up 3 bases, with 12 bases separating them. Germline V CDR1 and CDR2: LNHDA, SQIVND (reference sequence). The length of the CDR3 is 15 residues. This CDR3 reads CASSIGGKFNQPQHF. CDR3 coding DNA: TGTGCCAGTAGTATTGGAGGAAAATTCAATCAGCCCCAGCATTTT.

This clone was counted only a few times. The gene calls are TRBV4-1 and TRBJ2-7, with D possibly being TRBD1 (6 bases). The germline V gene has CDR1 MGHRA and CDR2 YSYEKL. V was trimmed by 0 bases and J by 4 bases, leaving 19 bases between them. The CDR3 is 17 residues long. Written as DNA, the CDR3 is TGCGCCAGCAGCCAAGAGGAGGCAACAGGGAGTCCTTACGAGCAGTACTTC. It translates to CASSQEEATGSPYEQYF.

The V and J genes are TRBV19 and TRBJ2-3; no clear D gene. From germline, CDR1 is LNHDA and CDR2 SQIVND (reference sequence). V was shortened by 5 bases and J by 2 bases, with 14 bases between the two germline ends. The CDR3 contains 15 residues. The DNA of the CDR3 is TGTGCCAGTAGTCCAGATAGACAAGCCACAGATACGCAGTATTTT. Translating gives CASSPDRQATDTQYF.

V usage is TRBV5-5 and J usage is TRBJ2-1; tentative D call: TRBD2 (6 bases). There are 14 residues in the CDR3. Germline CDR1 SGHKS, CDR2 YYEKEE (reference sequence). V shed 6 bases and J shed 2 bases, with 12 bases lying between them. This chain's CDR3 is CASTRGLTYNEQFF. CDR3 bases: TGTGCCAGCACCCGTGGACTAACCTACAATGAGCAGTTCTTC. Complete variable domain (other parts from reference TRBV5-5 and TRBJ2-1): DAGVTQSPTHLIKTRGQQVTLRCSPISGHKSVSWYQQVLGQGPQFIFQYYEKEERGRGNFPDRFSARQFPNYSSELNVNALLLGDSALYLCASTRGLTYNEQFFGPGTRLTVL.

The chain has TRBV19 and TRBJ1-2; D may be TRBD1 (5 bases). Germline V gene sequence: CDR1 LNHDA, CDR2 SQIVND (reference sequence). V was clipped by 3 bases and J by 4 bases, with 12 bases between them. The CDR3 extends over 14 amino acids. The DNA for the CDR3 is TGTGCCAGTAGTATCGCGGTTCAGGGCTATGGCTACACCTTC. This translates into CASSIAVQGYGYTF.

The chain couples TRBV5-4 to TRBJ1-6; D gene uncertain. CDR1 SGHNT and CDR2 YYREEE come from the germline V gene (reference sequence). V shed 0 bases and J shed 10 bases, with 11 bases lying between them. This CDR3 is built from 14 residues. The DNA of the CDR3 is TGTGCCAGCAGCTTGGTTGGGCCAGGATCACCCCTCCACTTT. Protein product: CASSLVGPGSPLHF.

The chain couples TRBV7-2 to TRBJ2-1; 7 bases fit TRBD2. This CDR3 has 15 amino acids. Per germline, CDR1 SGHTA and CDR2 FQGNSA. V dropped 1 base and J dropped 7; count of bases not matched to a gene: 7. In DNA form, the CDR3 reads TGTGCCAGCAGCTTAGGAGGGACTACTTTTAATGAGCAGTTCTTC. Amino acid sequence: CASSLGGTTFNEQFF.

This clone was seen just once. The rearrangement links TRBV4-3 to TRBJ2-7; no reliable D call. V dropped 0 bases and J dropped 0 bases, with 6 bases sitting between them. CDR1 LGHNA and CDR2 YSLEER come from the germline V gene. This CDR3 has 14 amino acids. This CDR3 reads CASSQDTSSYEQYF. As DNA, the CDR3 is TGCGCCAGCAGCCAAGACACGAGCTCCTACGAGCAGTACTTC.

The chain is built from TRBV9 and TRBJ2-2; D possibly corresponds to TRBD2 (6 bases). Trimming left V 0 bases short and J 4 bases short, with 10 bases between. Germline V gene lookup returns CDR1 SGDLS and CDR2 YYNGEE. The CDR3 has 15 amino acids. This chain's CDR3 is CASSVDGGSTGELFF. The CDR3 region has the DNA TGTGCCAGCAGCGTAGATGGAGGGTCCACCGGGGAGCTGTTTTTT.

This clone was picked up one time. This chain links TRBV30 with TRBJ2-5, with D perhaps matching TRBD2 (6 bases). The ends were cut back, 0 bases at V and 0 bases at J, with 11 bases in the middle. The CDR3 sequence is 15 residues long. Germline CDR1 and CDR2: GTSNPN and SVGIG (reference sequence). CDR3 DNA sequence: TGTGCCTGGAGTGTATCACTAGCTTACCAAGAGACCCAGTACTTC. It translates to CAWSVSLAYQETQYF. Filled out from reference TRBV30 and TRBJ2-5, the complete variable domain reads SQTIHQWPATLVQPVGSPLSLECTVEGTSNPNLYWYRQAAGRGLQLLFYSVGIGQISSEVPQNLSASRPQDRQFILSSKKLLLSDSGFYLCAWSVSLAYQETQYFGPGTRLLVL.

Only a few counts were recorded for this clone. CDR3 nucleotides: TGCAGCGTTGAAGACCCACGGACTAGCTTAGAGACCCAGTACTTC. Protein: CSVEDPRTSLETQYF. V and J are TRBV29-1 and TRBJ2-5; 8 positions match TRBD2. J was trimmed by 4 bases and V by 0 bases; bases with no gene match: 7. Germline assignment: CDR1 SQVTM and CDR2 ANQGSEA. CDR3 length: 15 amino acids.

The chain is built from TRBV7-2 and TRBJ2-6; weak D call: TRBD2 (7 bases). Germline CDR1 SGHTA, CDR2 FQGNSA. Trimming shortened V by 1 base and J by 1 base, and 14 bases separated the two germline ends. This CDR3 spans 18 amino acids. This chain's CDR3 is CASSLGGRGGSGANVLTF. The CDR3, as DNA: TGTGCCAGCAGCTTAGGAGGGAGGGGGGGTTCTGGGGCCAACGTCCTGACTTTC.

The chain couples TRBV18 to TRBJ2-3, with 12 bases fitting TRBD2. This CDR3 region has 17 residues. V lost 0 bases, J lost 4 bases, and 5 bases stayed unmatched. Germline CDR1 and CDR2: KGHSH and LQKENI. CDR3 nucleotide sequence: TGTGCCAGCTCACCACCGCTAGCGGGAGGGCCATCAGATACGCAGTATTTT. It specifies CASSPPLAGGPSDTQYF.

The V gene is TRBV18, the J gene TRBJ1-2, with 10 bases lining up with TRBD1. The length of the CDR3 is 16 residues. With 3 bases clipped from V and 6 bases from J, the junction kept 10 bases outside the gene matches. Looked up from germline, CDR1 is KGHSH and CDR2 is LQKENI. In DNA, the CDR3 is TGTGCCAGCTCACCCCTAGGGACAGGGGTGGCCCATGGCTACACCTTC. It translates to CASSPLGTGVAHGYTF. Variable domain in full (rest from reference TRBV18 and TRBJ1-2): NAGVMQNPRHLVRRRGQEARLRCSPMKGHSHVYWYRQLPEEGLKFMVYLQKENIIDESGMPKERFSAEFPKEGPSILRIQQVVRGDSAAYFCASSPLGTGVAHGYTFGSGTRLTVV.

The chain joins TRBV5-6 to TRBJ2-1; no definite D call. This CDR3 is built from 16 residues. V dropped 0 bases and J dropped 2 bases, with 12 bases sitting between them. Germline CDR1 reads SGHDT; CDR2 reads YYEEEE. CDR3 in DNA: TGTGCCAGCAGCTTGGCGCGCGCTATGACCTACAATGAGCAGTTCTTC. Protein product: CASSLARAMTYNEQFF.

This rearrangement joins TRBV2 to TRBJ2-1, with 12 bases matching TRBD2. V lost 6 bases, J lost 7 bases, and 7 bases stayed unmatched. Per germline, CDR1 SNHLY and CDR2 FYNNEI. The CDR3 has 15 amino acids. CDR3 coding DNA: TGTGCCAGCAGGGCCAGACTAGCGGGAGAAAATGAGCAGTTCTTC. Its translation is CASRARLAGENEQFF. The full variable domain, completed using reference TRBV2 and TRBJ2-1, is EPEVTQTPSHQVTQMGQEVILRCVPISNHLYFYWYRQILGQKVEFLVSFYNNEISEKSEIFDDQFSVERPDGSNFTLKIRSTKLEDSAMYFCASRARLAGENEQFFGPGTRLTVL.

The chain joins TRBV7-3 to TRBJ1-4; 9 bases fit TRBD1. Germline V lookup: CDR1 SGHTA, CDR2 FQGTGA. The CDR3 is 15 residues long. Losses at the gene ends were 5 bases for V and 8 bases for J; bases not matched to a gene: 9. The CDR3 loop is CASSKSGTGKEKLFF. CDR3 DNA sequence: TGTGCCAGCAGCAAATCCGGGACAGGGAAGGAAAAACTGTTTTTT.